The 21 T cell receptor beta chains presented below share a single source sample, sequenced in a study of molecular identifiers for immune sequencing clone quantification. TCRdb re-called the PCR reads through MiXCR, storing one row per CDR3 protein. Of some 320,000 distinct CDR3 sequences in the sample, roughly a quarter are singletons; the top ten hold roughly 0.7%. Sequencing was performed on naive CD8+ T cells from blood, with Jurkat cell RNA spiked in. Regarding subset: FACS-sorted CD8+CD4-CCR7+CD45RA+ naive T cells. These receptors came from a human donor in good health. Some libraries in this study had Jurkat cell RNA spiked in.

This clonotype was seen a few times. V and J are TRBV10-2 and TRBJ2-5; 7 bases line up with TRBD2. There are 15 residues in the CDR3. The germline V gene has CDR1 WSHSY and CDR2 SAAADI. V lost 5 bases and J lost 7; bases outside the gene matches: 13. This CDR3 reads CASSSPGLTDGTQYF. The CDR3 nucleotides are TGCGCCAGCAGTTCCCCGGGACTAACCGATGGGACCCAGTACTTC.

V gene TRBV28 combines with J gene TRBJ1-5; D ambiguous. This CDR3 is 15 amino acids long. Trimming removed 5 bases at V and 1 base at J, with 12 bases between. Per the germline V gene, CDR1 is MDHEN and CDR2 is SYDVKM. CDR3 nucleotide sequence: TGTGCCAGCAGTCCCCCGCAGGTGAGCAATCAGCCCCAGCATTTT. Translating gives CASSPPQVSNQPQHF.

As for this clonotype: A much more abundant neighbour one base away suggests this may be a read error. The rearrangement links TRBV5-1 to TRBJ2-5; D might be TRBD2 (6 bases). This CDR3 region has 15 residues. Germline V lookup: CDR1 SGHRS, CDR2 YFSETQ. This CDR3 is CASSLGTRERETRYF. CDR3 nucleotide sequence: TGCGCCAGCAGCTTGGGGACACGGGAGAGAGAGACCCGGTACTTC.

The rearrangement joins TRBV13 to TRBJ1-2; TRBD1 might be the D (6 bases). Germline lookup yields CDR1 PRHDT and CDR2 FYEKMQ (reference sequence). This CDR3 region has 15 residues. Trimming stripped 8 bases from V and 4 bases from J, with 20 bases between. The CDR3 coding sequence is TGTGCCAGCGGGGGGCTGGAGGAAGGGGGCTATGGCTACACCTTC. Its protein product is CASGGLEEGGYGYTF.

This clonotype came up many times. The gene calls are TRBV29-1 and TRBJ1-1; tentatively, D is TRBD1 (6 bases). Germline-derived CDR1 and CDR2 are SQVTM and ANQGSEA. V lost 2 bases to trimming and J lost 1 base, with 8 bases between them. The CDR3 contains 13 residues. The CDR3 sequence: CSVEPGANTEAFF. The DNA of the CDR3 is TGCAGCGTTGAACCGGGGGCGAACACTGAAGCTTTCTTT.

This clonotype was found a few times. The CDR3 region has the DNA TGTGCTAGTGGTGCGGGACTAGCAGCAGATACGCAGTATTTT. This translates into CASGAGLAADTQYF. The chain couples TRBV12-5 to TRBJ2-3; 9 bases map to TRBD2. The CDR3 sequence is 14 residues long. CDR1 and CDR2 (germline): LGHNT, FRNRAP. Trimming cost V 5 bases and J 4 bases; bases outside gene matches: 4. Filled out from reference TRBV12-5 and TRBJ2-3, the complete variable domain reads DARVTQTPRHKVTEMGQEVTMRCQPILGHNTVFWYRQTMMQGLELLAYFRNRAPLDDSGMPKDRFSAEMPDATLATLKIQPSEPRDSAVYFCASGAGLAADTQYFGPGTRLTVL.

This clonotype was detected only a few times. This chain uses TRBV27 with TRBJ2-3; a weak D match, TRBD1 (6 bases). The CDR3 sequence is 16 residues long. Germline CDR1 reads MNHEY; CDR2 reads SMNVEV (reference sequence). V lost 3 bases and J 6 bases, leaving 19 bases between the germline ends. The CDR3 DNA is TGTGCCAGCAGTTTGGCTGGACAGCCGAAGTTTGATACGCAGTATTTT. This codes for CASSLAGQPKFDTQYF.

This clonotype was seen more than once but under ten times. The chain uses TRBV9 and TRBJ1-1, with D unresolved. CDR1 is SGDLS and CDR2 is YYNGEE in the germline V gene. V lost 0 bases and J lost 0, with 3 bases in between. This CDR3 comprises 13 residues. Here the CDR3 DNA reads TGTGCCAGCAGCGTAGAGCTGAACACTGAAGCTTTCTTT. Its protein is CASSVELNTEAFF.

This clonotype was picked up many times. The J gene is TRBJ1-1, the V gene TRBV29-1; TRBD1 is a possible D gene (5 bases). In germline, CDR1 is SQVTM, CDR2 ANQGSEA. The CDR3 spans 11 residues. The CDR3, as DNA: TGCGTGGGGGAATTTTCCACTGAAGCTTTCTTT. Amino acids: CVGEFSTEAFF.

In this sample, this clonotype turned up a few times. V is TRBV4-2 and J is TRBJ2-5; D may match TRBD1 or TRBD2 (5 bases each). CDR3 length equals 15 residues. Germline V CDR1 and CDR2: LGHNA, YNFKEQ. Trimming took 4 bases from V and 9 from J, leaving 21 bases between them. CDR3: CASSLMDTEVEPQYF. The CDR3 coding sequence is TGTGCCAGCAGCCTAATGGACACGGAGGTTGAGCCCCAGTACTTC.

This clonotype was detected many times. V is TRBV28 and J is TRBJ1-5; 7 nucleotides align to TRBD1. The length of the CDR3 is 16 residues. CDR1 is MDHEN and CDR2 is SYDVKM in the germline V gene. The ends lost 5 bases at V and 3 bases at J; junction bases unmatched: 10. CDR3 region: CASSAPLGQPNQPQHF. DNA of the CDR3: TGTGCCAGCAGTGCGCCGCTGGGACAGCCCAATCAGCCCCAGCATTTT.

The chain links TRBV19 to TRBJ1-1; D not resolved. CDR3 length equals 16 residues. V shed 5 bases and J shed 0 bases, with 16 bases lying between them. CDR1 and CDR2 (germline): LNHDA, SQIVND (reference sequence). In nucleotides, the CDR3 is TGTGCCAGTAGTTTACTAACGAATGCGGTGAACACTGAAGCTTTCTTT. It codes for CASSLLTNAVNTEAFF.

In the case of this clonotype: Being one base from a much bigger clone, this may be a read error. Here the CDR3 omits its conserved ending phenylalanine or tryptophan, so a read error is the likely source. The chain is built from TRBV29-1 and TRBJ2-3, with D possibly being TRBD1 (6 bases). The CDR3 runs 12 residues. Germline-derived CDR1 and CDR2 are SQVTM and ANQGSEA. Trimming removed 6 bases at V and 0 bases at J, with 7 bases between. DNA for the CDR3: TGCAGCGTACAGGGTAGCACAGATACGCAGTATCTT. Translated, it gives CSVQGSTDTQYL.

The V call is TRBV4-1, the J call TRBJ2-1; TRBD2 matches at 10 bases. Germline-derived CDR1 and CDR2 are MGHRA and YSYEKL. V dropped 4 bases and J dropped 5; count of bases not matched to a gene: 8. The CDR3 contains 16 residues. CDR3 in amino acids: CASSPELAGMNNEQFF. CDR3 bases: TGCGCCAGCAGCCCAGAACTAGCGGGGATGAACAATGAGCAGTTCTTC.

In its sample, this clonotype was seen a few times. This chain uses TRBV4-1 with TRBJ2-7; 8 nucleotides align to TRBD2. Germline V CDR1 and CDR2: MGHRA, YSYEKL. The length of the CDR3 is 15 residues. Trimming at V came to 0 bases and at J to 2 bases, leaving 3 bases not matched to a gene. The CDR3 loop reads CASSQETGGPYEQYF. The CDR3 DNA reads as TGCGCCAGCAGCCAAGAGACGGGAGGGCCCTACGAGCAGTACTTC.

A note on this clonotype: It may be a read error: a sequence one base away is much more abundant. The CDR3 here is CASSWGTVTYGQYF. The CDR3, as DNA: TGTGCCAGCAGCTGGGGGACAGTCACCTACGGGCAGTACTTC. The chain is built from TRBV5-6 and TRBJ2-7; 7 bases align to TRBD1. Germline-derived CDR1 and CDR2 are SGHDT and YYEEEE. The CDR3 runs to 14 residues. Full variable domain (remainder filled in from reference TRBV5-6 and TRBJ2-7): DAGVTQSPTHLIKTRGQQVTLRCSPKSGHDTVSWYQQALGQGPQFIFQYYEEEERQRGNFPDRFSGHQFPNYSSELNVNALLLGDSALYLCASSWGTVTYGQYFGPGTRLTVT.

Ten or more counts support this clonotype. This chain joins TRBV14 and TRBJ2-3, with D hard to call. The V end was cut by 0 bases, the J end by 3 bases, with 7 bases between. From germline, CDR1 is SGHDN and CDR2 FVKESK. This CDR3 comprises 14 residues. The DNA of the CDR3 is TGTGCCAGCAGCCAAGATCAACCGACAGATACGCAGTATTTT. Its translation is CASSQDQPTDTQYF.

This clonotype was observed many times. The V gene is TRBV20-1, the J gene TRBJ2-7, with D unresolved. This CDR3 contains 13 residues. The germline V gene has CDR1 DFQATT and CDR2 SNEGSKA (reference sequence). V was clipped by 6 bases and J by 10 bases, with 22 bases between them. CDR3 amino acids: CSAPHGSVDVQYF. Written as DNA, the CDR3 is TGCAGTGCCCCCCACGGGTCGGTCGATGTTCAGTACTTC.

This clonotype was found once. This clone may be a read error of a much larger clone one base away. This chain uses TRBV7-9 with TRBJ1-1; D unresolved. Germline CDR1 reads SEHNR; CDR2 reads FQNEAQ (reference sequence). V was trimmed by 6 bases and J by 6 bases, leaving 8 bases between them. The CDR3 has 11 amino acids. The CDR3 sequence: CASRVTPEAFF. The CDR3 DNA sequence: TGTGCCAGCAGAGTGACACCTGAAGCTTTCTTT. Complete variable domain (other parts from reference TRBV7-9 and TRBJ1-1): DTGVSQNPRHKITKRGQNVTFRCDPISEHNRLYWYRQTLGQGPEFLTYFQNEAQLEKSRLLSDRFSAERPKGSFSTLEIQRTEQGDSAMYLCASRVTPEAFFGQGTRLTVV.

In the case of this clonotype: A single base separates this from a much larger clone, so it may be a read error. The rearrangement links TRBV7-6 to TRBJ1-1, with a possible D match to TRBD1 (6 bases). This CDR3 region has 18 residues. The V end lost 0 bases, the J end lost 6 bases, and 23 bases lay between the germline ends. The V gene's germline CDR1 is SGHVS and CDR2 FNYEAQ. CDR3 sequence: CASSLASGGTKQGPEAFF. The CDR3 coding sequence is TGTGCCAGCAGCTTAGCGTCCGGGGGAACAAAGCAGGGGCCTGAAGCTTTCTTT.

In this sample, this clonotype turned up many times. The CDR3 sequence: CASSWGQGYEQYF. The CDR3 DNA sequence: TGTGCCAGCAGCTGGGGACAGGGGTACGAGCAGTACTTC. The chain recombines TRBV5-6 with TRBJ2-7, with 10 nucleotides matching TRBD1. Trimming took 3 bases from V and 4 from J; bases not matched to a gene: 1. The CDR3 loop spans 13 amino acids. Germline V gene lookup returns CDR1 SGHDT and CDR2 YYEEEE.